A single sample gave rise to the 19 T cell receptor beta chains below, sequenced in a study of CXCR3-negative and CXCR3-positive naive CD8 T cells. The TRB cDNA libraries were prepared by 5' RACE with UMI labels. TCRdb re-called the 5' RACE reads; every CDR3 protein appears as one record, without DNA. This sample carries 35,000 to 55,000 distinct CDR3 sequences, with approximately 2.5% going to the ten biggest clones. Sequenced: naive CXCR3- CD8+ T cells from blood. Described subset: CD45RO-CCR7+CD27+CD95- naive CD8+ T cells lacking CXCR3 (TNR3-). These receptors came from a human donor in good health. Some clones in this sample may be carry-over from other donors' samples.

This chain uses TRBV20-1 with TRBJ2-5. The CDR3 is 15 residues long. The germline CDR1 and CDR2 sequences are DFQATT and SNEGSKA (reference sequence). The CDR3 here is CSALATSVIQETQYF.

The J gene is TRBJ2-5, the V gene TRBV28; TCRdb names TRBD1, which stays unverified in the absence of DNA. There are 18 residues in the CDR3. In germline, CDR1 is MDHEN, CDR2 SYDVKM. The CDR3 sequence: CASRPARTGVYRPETQYF.

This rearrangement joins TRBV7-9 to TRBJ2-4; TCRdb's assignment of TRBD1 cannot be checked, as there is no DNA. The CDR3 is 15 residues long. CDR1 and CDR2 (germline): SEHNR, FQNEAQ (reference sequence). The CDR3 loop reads CASSFGGSAPPMSDF. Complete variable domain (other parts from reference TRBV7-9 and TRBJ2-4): DTGVSQNPRHKITKRGQNVTFRCDPISEHNRLYWYRQTLGQGPEFLTYFQNEAQLEKSRLLSDRFSAERPKGSFSTLEIQRTEQGDSAMYLCASSFGGSAPPMSDFGAGTRLSVL.

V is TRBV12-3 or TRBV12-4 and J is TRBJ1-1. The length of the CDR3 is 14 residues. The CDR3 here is CASSLEGRDTEAFF.

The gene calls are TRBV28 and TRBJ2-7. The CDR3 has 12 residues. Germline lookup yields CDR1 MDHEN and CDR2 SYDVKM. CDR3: CASSLGLYEQYF.

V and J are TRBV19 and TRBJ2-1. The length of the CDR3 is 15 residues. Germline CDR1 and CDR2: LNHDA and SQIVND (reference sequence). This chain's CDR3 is CASKVWSASNNEQFF.

CDR3: CASRVHRETQYF. The rearrangement uses TRBV12-3 or TRBV12-4 and TRBJ2-5. The CDR3 totals 12 residues.

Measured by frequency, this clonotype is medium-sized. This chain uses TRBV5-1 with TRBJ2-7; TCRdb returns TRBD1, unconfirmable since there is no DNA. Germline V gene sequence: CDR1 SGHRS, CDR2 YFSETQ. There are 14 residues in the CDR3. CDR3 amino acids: CASSLAGTGLEQYF.

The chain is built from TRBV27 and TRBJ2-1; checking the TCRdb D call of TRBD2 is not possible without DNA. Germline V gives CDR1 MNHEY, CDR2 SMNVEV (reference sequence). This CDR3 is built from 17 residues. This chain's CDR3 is CASSLTPLAEGYNEQFF.

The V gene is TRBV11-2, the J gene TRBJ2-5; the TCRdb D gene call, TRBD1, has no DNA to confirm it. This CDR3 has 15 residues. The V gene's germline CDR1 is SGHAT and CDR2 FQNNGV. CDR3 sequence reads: CASSLSLAGEETQYF.

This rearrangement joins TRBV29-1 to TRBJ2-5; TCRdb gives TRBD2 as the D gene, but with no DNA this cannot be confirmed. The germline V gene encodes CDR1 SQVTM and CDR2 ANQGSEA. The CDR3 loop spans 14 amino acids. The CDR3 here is CSVDGLAGAETQYF.

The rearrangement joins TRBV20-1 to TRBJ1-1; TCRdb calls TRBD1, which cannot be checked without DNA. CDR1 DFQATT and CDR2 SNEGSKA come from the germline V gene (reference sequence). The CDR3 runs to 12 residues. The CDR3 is CSAATGVTEAFF.

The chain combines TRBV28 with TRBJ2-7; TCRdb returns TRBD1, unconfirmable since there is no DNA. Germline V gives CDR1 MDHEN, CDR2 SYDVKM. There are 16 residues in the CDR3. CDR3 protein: CASSSFEGASYEEQYF.

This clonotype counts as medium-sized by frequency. The CDR3 loop is CASSERGTDTQYF. The genes are TRBV5-1 and TRBJ2-3. Germline CDR1 SGHRS, CDR2 YFSETQ. This CDR3 is 13 amino acids long.

CDR3 amino acids: CASRQPGTGHGYTF. The chain joins TRBV11-2 to TRBJ1-2; TCRdb proposes TRBD1, but this gene call is untestable without DNA. CDR1 is SGHAT and CDR2 is FQNNGV in the germline V gene. The CDR3 contains 14 residues.

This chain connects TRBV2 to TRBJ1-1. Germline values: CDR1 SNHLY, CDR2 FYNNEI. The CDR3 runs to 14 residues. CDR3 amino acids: CASSEALRTKEAFF.

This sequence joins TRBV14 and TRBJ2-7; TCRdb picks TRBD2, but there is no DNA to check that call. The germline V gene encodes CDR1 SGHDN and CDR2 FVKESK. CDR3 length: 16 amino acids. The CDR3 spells CASSLLPGISSYEQYF.

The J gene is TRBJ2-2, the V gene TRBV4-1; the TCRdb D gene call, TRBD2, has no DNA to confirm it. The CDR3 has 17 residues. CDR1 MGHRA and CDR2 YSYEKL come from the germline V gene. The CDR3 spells CASSQASGGVGWRELFF.

The CDR3 sequence: CASSFWDRSNQPQHF. The chain has TRBV5-5 and TRBJ1-5; checking the TCRdb D call of TRBD1 is not possible without DNA. The CDR3 loop spans 15 amino acids. Per the germline V gene, CDR1 is SGHKS and CDR2 is YYEKEE (reference sequence).